A single sample gave rise to the 27 T cell receptor beta chains below, sequenced in a study of shared clonotypes between healthy human individuals. Measured with immunoSEQ multiplex PCR; TCRdb has only the in-frame clones, and not every one. This table holds some 2,000,000 clones, almost 96% found once. Sequences were obtained from naive CD4+ T cells sorted from blood. As for subset: CD45RA+ positively selected. These receptors were obtained from a young man in good health.

V is TRBV30 and J is TRBJ1-6; 9 bases align to TRBD1. The CDR3 loop spans 14 amino acids. J lost 9 bases, V lost 4 bases, and 7 bases had no gene match. CDR1 and CDR2 from the germline V gene are GTSNPN and SVGIG (reference sequence). CDR3 nucleotides: TGTGCCTGGACCGAACAGGGGGCCGGTTCACCCCTCCACTTT. Its protein product is CAWTEQGAGSPLHF.

The chain uses TRBV28 and TRBJ1-5; no reliable D call. Germline V lookup: CDR1 MDHEN, CDR2 SYDVKM. The CDR3 loop spans 13 amino acids. Trimming took off 8 bases at V and 2 bases at J, with 10 bases between the two ends. The CDR3 DNA reads as TGTGCCAGCGGTTACGGGGGCAATCAGCCCCAGCATTTT. Translated: CASGYGGNQPQHF.

The chain carries TRBV7-2 and TRBJ1-4; maybe TRBD1 (5 bases). Trimming cost V 6 bases and J 8 bases, with 19 bases left between them. The CDR3 has 15 residues. Germline CDR1 is SGHTA and CDR2 is FQGNSA. CDR3: CASSQSGRVTEKLFF. For the CDR3, the DNA is TGTGCCAGCAGTCAATCCGGCAGGGTAACGGAAAAACTGTTTTTT.

The chain employs TRBV28 and TRBJ2-7, with D possibly being TRBD2 (5 bases). The length of the CDR3 is 13 residues. Germline V gives CDR1 MDHEN, CDR2 SYDVKM. Trimming took off 3 bases at V and 3 bases at J, with 9 bases between the two ends. This CDR3 is CASSLEARYEQYF. For the CDR3, the DNA is TGTGCCAGCAGTTTGGAGGCTCGCTACGAGCAGTACTTC.

The CDR3: CASSLGDPVGEQYF. Here the CDR3 DNA reads TGTGCCAGCAGCTTGGGGGATCCCGTGGGAGAGCAGTACTTC. The chain employs TRBV5-4 and TRBJ2-7, with D uncertain. This CDR3 region has 14 residues. Germline V gene lookup returns CDR1 SGHNT and CDR2 YYREEE (reference sequence). V lost 0 bases and J lost 7, with 14 bases in between.

The rearrangement joins TRBV5-4 to TRBJ1-6; 7 bases are shared with TRBD1. CDR1 is SGHNT, CDR2 YYREEE, per germline (reference sequence). J lost 4 bases, V lost 4 bases, and 8 bases had no gene match. The CDR3 is 16 amino acids. Here the CDR3 DNA reads TGTGCCAGCAGCGGCGAGGGGGCATCTTATAATTCACCCCTCCACTTT. Translating it yields CASSGEGASYNSPLHF.

The chain carries TRBV6-5 and TRBJ2-5, with D tentatively TRBD2 (6 bases). Germline lookup yields CDR1 MNHEY and CDR2 SVGAGI. The CDR3 has 16 amino acids. Between the trimmed V and J ends, which lost 0 bases and 2 bases, there was a span of 13 bases. The CDR3 spells CASSYSGAGTQETQYF. The CDR3 bases are TGTGCCAGCAGTTACTCAGGGGCAGGGACTCAAGAGACCCAGTACTTC.

The chain employs TRBV9 and TRBJ2-7; unclear D gene. V lost 1 base, J lost 3 bases, and 8 bases lay in between. The CDR3 is 13 amino acids. Germline V lookup: CDR1 SGDLS, CDR2 YYNGEE. The CDR3 bases are TGTGCCAGCAGCGTATCTCAAGACTACGAGCAGTACTTC. The encoded protein is CASSVSQDYEQYF.

The V gene is TRBV9, the J gene TRBJ2-3; D is undetermined. From germline, CDR1 is SGDLS and CDR2 YYNGEE. Trimming left V 4 bases short and J 2 bases short, with 14 bases between. The CDR3 has 15 amino acids. CDR3 nucleotides: TGTGCCAGCAGCCCCTTGCGGTTCCCCACAGATACGCAGTATTTT. Its translation: CASSPLRFPTDTQYF.

Comment on this clone: Other DNA variants within this sample encode the same CDR3. The chain joins TRBV9 to TRBJ2-3; 10 bases line up with TRBD2. The V segment lost 2 bases and the J segment 0 bases; nucleotides outside the gene matches: 3. Germline CDR1 SGDLS, CDR2 YYNGEE. The CDR3 has 16 residues. Here the CDR3 reads CASSVSGGLSTDTQYF. Here the CDR3 DNA reads TGTGCCAGCAGCGTTAGCGGGGGGCTTAGCACAGATACGCAGTATTTT.

In its sample, this clone was seen once. The chain uses TRBV9 and TRBJ2-3; 9 positions agree with TRBD2. With 5 bases clipped from V and 1 base from J, the junction kept 11 bases outside the gene matches. Germline V lookup: CDR1 SGDLS, CDR2 YYNGEE. This CDR3 has 17 residues. The CDR3 coding sequence is TGTGCCAGCAGTCCCACACTTAGCGGGGGCCGCACAGATACGCAGTATTTT. Protein sequence: CASSPTLSGGRTDTQYF.

The rearrangement joins TRBV10-3 to TRBJ1-5; 7 bases map to TRBD1. Trimming took 6 bases from V and 4 from J; bases not matched to a gene: 6. The CDR3 extends over 14 amino acids. CDR1 and CDR2 (germline): ENHRY, SYGVKD. CDR3 residues: CAISRDRDNQPQHF. The CDR3 DNA reads TGTGCCATCAGCAGGGACAGAGATAATCAGCCCCAGCATTTT.

The chain links TRBV5-6 to TRBJ2-3; no definite D call. The V gene's germline CDR1 is SGHDT and CDR2 YYEEEE. The CDR3 spans 14 residues. V was clipped by 4 bases and J by 0 bases, with 9 bases between them. The CDR3 DNA reads TGTGCCAGCAGCCCACGACCTAGCACAGATACGCAGTATTTT. Translating gives CASSPRPSTDTQYF. The full variable domain, with the rest looked up from reference TRBV5-6 and TRBJ2-3, is DAGVTQSPTHLIKTRGQQVTLRCSPKSGHDTVSWYQQALGQGPQFIFQYYEEEERQRGNFPDRFSGHQFPNYSSELNVNALLLGDSALYLCASSPRPSTDTQYFGPGTRLTVL.

The chain recombines TRBV18 with TRBJ1-2; maybe TRBD1 (6 bases). Per germline, CDR1 KGHSH and CDR2 LQKENI. This CDR3 is built from 15 residues. Trimming cost V 2 bases and J 6 bases, with 16 bases left between them. The CDR3 protein is CASSPVQGGLNGYTF. DNA of the CDR3: TGTGCCAGCTCACCAGTACAGGGAGGATTGAATGGCTACACCTTC.

J is TRBJ2-7 and V is TRBV6-4, with 9 bases fitting TRBD2. This CDR3 has 14 residues. V lost 0 bases and J lost 6; bases outside the gene matches: 3. CDR1 is MRHNA and CDR2 is SNTAGT in the germline V gene. CDR3 DNA sequence: TGTGCCAGCAGTGACTCTAGCGGGAGCCTCGAGCAGTACTTC. Translating it yields CASSDSSGSLEQYF.

The J gene is TRBJ2-5, the V gene TRBV2; 13 bases line up with TRBD2. The CDR3 consists of 17 residues. Trimming cost V 6 bases and J 4 bases; bases outside gene matches: 11. Germline-derived CDR1 and CDR2 are SNHLY and FYNNEI. CDR3 bases: TGTGCCAGCAGCCAAAATGGACTAGCGGGAGTCTTAGAGACCCAGTACTTC. Protein sequence: CASSQNGLAGVLETQYF.

V usage is TRBV27 and J usage is TRBJ1-6; unclear D gene. The CDR3 is 12 amino acids. Germline V gives CDR1 MNHEY, CDR2 SMNVEV (reference sequence). V lost 6 bases and J lost 10, with 10 bases in between. Here the CDR3 DNA reads TGTGCCAGCAGGGAGGGTTGGTCACCCCTCCACTTT. The encoded protein is CASREGWSPLHF.

The chain joins TRBV18 to TRBJ2-5; D perhaps matches TRBD1 (6 bases). Trimming took off 4 bases at V and 9 bases at J, with 15 bases between the two ends. CDR1 KGHSH and CDR2 LQKENI come from the germline V gene. CDR3 length: 13 amino acids. CDR3 bases: TGTGCCAGCTCACATCCGGGGTCAGGGGCCCAGTACTTC. This encodes CASSHPGSGAQYF.

Points on this clone: Other DNA sequences within the sample encode an identical CDR3. V is TRBV7-2 and J is TRBJ2-7; 10 positions agree with TRBD2. This CDR3 is 14 amino acids long. Germline V gene lookup returns CDR1 SGHTA and CDR2 FQGNSA. V lost 4 bases and J lost 4; bases outside the gene matches: 4. The CDR3 is CASSSGTSAYEQYF. CDR3 nucleotides: TGTGCCAGCAGCTCCGGGACTAGCGCTTACGAGCAGTACTTC.

This clone has only one observation. This chain joins TRBV5-5 and TRBJ2-5; D possibly corresponds to TRBD1 (7 bases). Per germline, CDR1 SGHKS and CDR2 YYEKEE (reference sequence). Trimming removed 0 bases at V and 4 bases at J, with 13 bases between. This CDR3 is built from 15 residues. CDR3 sequence reads: CASSLAAGGSETQYF. In DNA, the CDR3 is TGTGCCAGCAGCTTGGCGGCAGGGGGGTCAGAGACCCAGTACTTC.

The chain joins TRBV10-3 to TRBJ2-1; 15 bases align to TRBD2. The J segment lost 7 bases and the V segment lost 6 bases, leaving 10 bases of the junction unmatched. The CDR3 sequence is 17 residues long. Germline V CDR1 and CDR2: ENHRY, SYGVKD. CDR3: CAISGLAGGPGKNEQFF. DNA for the CDR3: TGTGCCATCAGCGGACTAGCGGGAGGGCCGGGGAAAAATGAGCAGTTCTTC.

V usage is TRBV5-6 and J usage is TRBJ2-5; tentative D call: TRBD1 (6 bases). V shed 4 bases and J shed 3 bases, with 13 bases lying between them. This CDR3 is 14 amino acids long. Germline-derived CDR1 and CDR2 are SGHDT and YYEEEE. CDR3 loop: CASSQDSWKETQYF. The CDR3 DNA reads TGTGCCAGCAGCCAGGACAGTTGGAAAGAGACCCAGTACTTC.

This chain joins TRBV7-9 and TRBJ1-1, with no clear D. The CDR3 loop spans 16 amino acids. From germline, CDR1 is SEHNR and CDR2 FQNEAQ (reference sequence). V gave up 1 base and J gave up 3 bases, with 15 bases separating them. DNA of the CDR3: TGTGCCAGCAGCTTAGTGTGGGCGAAGGTAGACACTGAAGCTTTCTTT. It specifies CASSLVWAKVDTEAFF.

The rearrangement joins TRBV6-5 to TRBJ2-3, with D tentatively TRBD1 (6 bases). V shed 0 bases and J shed 2 bases, with 9 bases lying between them. From germline, CDR1 is MNHEY and CDR2 SVGAGI. The CDR3 extends over 15 amino acids. The CDR3 DNA reads TGTGCCAGCAGTTACTCCGGACAGTTCACAGATACGCAGTATTTT. Protein: CASSYSGQFTDTQYF.

The chain carries TRBV9 and TRBJ2-5; D is undetermined. The CDR3 has 14 amino acids. Trimming took off 0 bases at V and 1 base at J, with 7 bases between the two ends. From germline, CDR1 is SGDLS and CDR2 YYNGEE. The CDR3 sequence is CASSVDSSQETQYF. The CDR3 DNA reads TGTGCCAGCAGCGTAGACTCTAGCCAAGAGACCCAGTACTTC.

The chain uses TRBV27 and TRBJ1-4; possible D gene TRBD1, 6 bases. V was shortened by 3 bases and J by 5 bases, with 13 bases between the two germline ends. Germline V lookup: CDR1 MNHEY, CDR2 SMNVEV (reference sequence). This CDR3 is 15 amino acids long. DNA of the CDR3: TGTGCCAGCAGTTTCAGGGGTACCTGGAATGAAAAACTGTTTTTT. Its translation: CASSFRGTWNEKLFF.

V usage is TRBV7-9 and J usage is TRBJ2-7; TRBD2 is a possible D gene (7 bases). Germline values: CDR1 SEHNR, CDR2 FQNEAQ (reference sequence). CDR3 length: 11 amino acids. Between the trimmed V and J ends, which lost 4 bases and 9 bases, there was a span of 10 bases. The CDR3 protein is CASSSGGWQYF. The CDR3 nucleotides are TGTGCCAGCAGCTCGGGGGGCTGGCAGTACTTC.